This T cell receptor beta chain was sequenced during a study of CDR3 diversity in severe acne. Looked up from germline, CDR1 is SGHTA and CDR2 is FQGTGA. The CDR3 sequence is 13 residues long. V shed 4 bases and J shed 2 bases, with 9 bases lying between them. This clonotype was seen a single time. TCRdb re-called the PCR reads through MiXCR, storing one row per CDR3 protein. The sample lists more than 80,000 distinct CDR3 sequences, around 54% seen once, with 11% in the top ten. Sequencing was done on a sample of blood. The rearrangement uses TRBV7-3 and TRBJ2-7; D may be TRBD1 (5 bases). The receptor was isolated from a male donor with severe acne vulgaris. The CDR3 nucleotides are TGTGCCAGCAGCTCAGGGTGGCCCTACGAGCAGTACTTC. Translating gives CASSSGWPYEQYF.